The 8 T cell receptor beta chains below all came from one sample that was sequenced in a study of cytomegalovirus exposure and HLA in healthy donors. The study ran its PCR with 60 Vbeta and 13 Jbeta primers. Sequencing used immunoSEQ multiplex PCR; TCRdb keeps in-frame clones, though not all of them. The profile shows 110,000 or so clones, roughly 13% of them singletons. Sequenced input: PBMCs. The source of these receptors is a man in his forties or fifties in good health and CMV-seropositive.

V usage is TRBV5-1 and J usage is TRBJ1-1; 7 bases line up with TRBD1. Looked up from germline, CDR1 is SGHRS and CDR2 is YFSETQ. This CDR3 has 17 amino acids. V dropped 0 bases and J dropped 3; count of bases not matched to a gene: 11. The CDR3 region has the DNA TGCGCCAGCAGCTTGGGAGGTCAGGGGGGCGTCTACACTGAAGCTTTCTTT. Residues: CASSLGGQGGVYTEAFF.

The rearrangement links TRBV6-5 to TRBJ2-7; the D is unclear. This CDR3 has 11 residues. V was pared by 6 bases and J by 6 bases, with 9 bases between. The germline V gene encodes CDR1 MNHEY and CDR2 SVGAGI. CDR3 amino acids: CASRVASEQYF. The CDR3 nucleotides are TGTGCCAGCAGGGTAGCCTCCGAGCAGTACTTC.

The chain carries TRBV6-4 and TRBJ2-1; 11 nucleotides align to TRBD2. The germline CDR1 and CDR2 sequences are MRHNA and SNTAGT. CDR3 length: 15 amino acids. V shed 6 bases, J shed 10 bases, and the junction held 11 bases outside the gene matches. The CDR3 protein is CASSSTSGALQEQFF. CDR3 bases: TGTGCCAGCAGCTCGACTAGCGGGGCCCTTCAGGAGCAGTTCTTC.

V usage is TRBV2 and J usage is TRBJ1-5; no firm D call. This CDR3 is 15 amino acids long. Germline lookup yields CDR1 SNHLY and CDR2 FYNNEI. V lost 5 bases and J lost 2, with 13 bases in between. For the CDR3, the DNA is TGTGCCAGCAGTCCTGAGGGAAAGGGCAATCAGCCCCAGCATTTT. It encodes CASSPEGKGNQPQHF.

The rearrangement joins TRBV7-9 to TRBJ2-7; 8 nucleotides match TRBD1. Germline-derived CDR1 and CDR2 are SEHNR and FQNEAQ (reference sequence). CDR3 length equals 14 residues. Trimming took 5 bases from V and 3 from J; bases not matched to a gene: 6. CDR3 in DNA: TGTGCCAGCAGCCATAGGGACAGGAACTACGAGCAGTACTTC. This encodes CASSHRDRNYEQYF.

The chain couples TRBV10-3 to TRBJ2-3; 9 positions match TRBD2. The CDR3 extends over 14 amino acids. The V gene end was trimmed by 7 bases and the J gene end by 5 bases; junction bases not matched to a gene: 7. Germline assignment: CDR1 ENHRY and CDR2 SYGVKD. In nucleotides, the CDR3 is TGTGCCATCACCCCGGGACTAGCCGGAGATACGCAGTATTTT. Protein sequence: CAITPGLAGDTQYF.

This clone was seen a few times. The chain couples TRBV7-9 to TRBJ2-3, with a weak D call TRBD2 (5 bases). CDR3 size: 19 residues. V lost 4 bases, J lost 1 base, and 24 bases lay in between. Looked up from germline, CDR1 is SEHNR and CDR2 is FQNEAQ (reference sequence). CDR3 nucleotide sequence: TGTGCCAGCAGCTCCAGGATAGACTCAAGAGGAGGTGGCACAGATACGCAGTATTTT. Encoded protein: CASSSRIDSRGGGTDTQYF.

This clone was recorded a few times. The chain couples TRBV7-9 to TRBJ1-1, with D uncertain. Germline V gene sequence: CDR1 SEHNR, CDR2 FQNEAQ (reference sequence). CDR3 length: 12 amino acids. V was trimmed by 0 bases and J by 11 bases, leaving 10 bases between them. The CDR3 sequence: CASSLAVEEAFF. For the CDR3, the DNA is TGTGCCAGCAGCTTAGCTGTGGAGGAGGCTTTCTTT.